This TCR beta chain came from a study of shared T cell receptors in the human thymus. Only in-frame clones appear in the TCRdb table, and some are missing; sequencing was by immunoSEQ multiplex PCR. In the table there are roughly 700,000 clones, around 89% of which are singletons. In the case of this clone: Distinct nucleotide sequences in the sample also encode this CDR3.

These data also formed part of another study, on human thymus T cells. This second report adds: Seemingly biased V and J gene usage marked thymic and blood repertoires.

Sequenced material: thymocytes. The receptor was derived from a boy younger than two with a congenital heart defect.

The CDR3 region has the DNA TGTGCCAGCAGCTTACCGGGGCTAGCGGACTACAATGAGCAGTTCTTC. Its protein is CASSLPGLADYNEQFF. The chain couples TRBV5-6 to TRBJ2-1; TRBD2 matches at 7 bases. Per the germline V gene, CDR1 is SGHDT and CDR2 is YYEEEE. With 2 bases clipped from V and 3 bases from J, the junction kept 8 bases outside the gene matches. The CDR3 runs to 16 residues.